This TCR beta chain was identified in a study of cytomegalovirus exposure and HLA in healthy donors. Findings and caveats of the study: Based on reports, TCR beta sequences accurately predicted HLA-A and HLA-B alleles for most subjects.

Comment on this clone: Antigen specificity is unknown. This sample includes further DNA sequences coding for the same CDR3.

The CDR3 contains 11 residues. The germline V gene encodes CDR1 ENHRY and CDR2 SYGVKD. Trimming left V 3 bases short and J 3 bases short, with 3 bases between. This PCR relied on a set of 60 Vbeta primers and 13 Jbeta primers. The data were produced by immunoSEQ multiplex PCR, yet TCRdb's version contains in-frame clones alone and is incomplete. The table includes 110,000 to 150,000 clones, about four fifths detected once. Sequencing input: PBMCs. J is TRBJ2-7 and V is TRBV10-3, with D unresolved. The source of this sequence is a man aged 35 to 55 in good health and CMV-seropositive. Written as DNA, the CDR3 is TGTGCCATCAGTGACGGCTACGAGCAGTACTTC. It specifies CAISDGYEQYF.